This is a list of T cell receptor beta chains from one sample in a study of control samples from healthy donors and cancer patients. TCRdb keeps only in-frame clones here, not all; method: immunoSEQ multiplex PCR. The repertoire holds around 79,000 clones, with more than 85% as singletons. Specimen: PBMCs. The receptor source for this set is a woman between 35 and 50 years old with lung cancer. CDR3s include the opening cysteine and the closing phenylalanine or tryptophan. Each record gives: J gene, V gene, CDR3 length, CDR3 protein.

j_gene: TRBJ2-7
v_gene: TRBV6-5
len: 14
CDR3aa: CASRVRTGATEQYF

j_gene: TRBJ2-5
v_gene: TRBV9
len: 15
CDR3aa: CASSIEGTGQETQYF

j_gene: TRBJ1-1
v_gene: TRBV9
len: 15
CDR3aa: CASSVGGQGSREAFF

j_gene: TRBJ1-6
v_gene: TRBV29-1
len: 16
CDR3aa: CSVDSLRQGVDSPLHF

j_gene: TRBJ1-5
v_gene: TRBV5-1
len: 15
CDR3aa: CASSPSQGSNQPQHF

j_gene: TRBJ1-1
v_gene: TRBV5-1
len: 16
CDR3aa: CASSPRGGMEDTEAFF

j_gene: TRBJ1-4
v_gene: TRBV2
len: 10
CDR3aa: CVSLGEKLFF

j_gene: TRBJ2-7
v_gene: TRBV28
len: 13
CDR3aa: CASSFQGAPFPYF

j_gene: TRBJ2-1
v_gene: TRBV11-2
len: 15
CDR3aa: CASSPSGGARNEQFF

j_gene: TRBJ2-7
v_gene: TRBV2
len: 13
CDR3aa: CASSVAQRYEQYF

j_gene: TRBJ2-5
v_gene: TRBV6-1
len: 16
CDR3aa: CASSELTSGGRETQYF

j_gene: TRBJ2-5
v_gene: TRBV15
len: 16
CDR3aa: CATSRDTGQGPGAQYF

j_gene: TRBJ2-3
v_gene: TRBV7-9
len: 15
CDR3aa: CASSLGGEHTDTQYF

j_gene: TRBJ1-2
v_gene: TRBV7-2
len: 13
CDR3aa: CASSRTLNYGYTF

j_gene: TRBJ2-3
v_gene: TRBV5-6
len: 15
CDR3aa: CASSSWQEGPDTQYF

j_gene: TRBJ2-7
v_gene: TRBV9
len: 15
CDR3aa: CASSSGGASFLEQYF

j_gene: TRBJ1-2
v_gene: TRBV6-5
len: 16
CDR3aa: CASSSVAASHLHGYTF

j_gene: TRBJ1-2
v_gene: TRBV15
len: 17
CDR3aa: CATSRGPRDPDNYGYTF

j_gene: TRBJ2-6
v_gene: TRBV7-2
len: 14
CDR3aa: CASSLANRANVLTF

j_gene: TRBJ2-1
v_gene: TRBV15
len: 18
CDR3aa: CATSRDPILAGGSNEQFF

j_gene: TRBJ2-1
v_gene: TRBV4-2
len: 16
CDR3aa: CASSQAAAGPYNEQFF

j_gene: TRBJ2-7
v_gene: TRBV14
len: 12
CDR3aa: CASSLTVYEQYF

j_gene: TRBJ1-1
v_gene: TRBV2
len: 13
CDR3aa: CASSYGENTEAFF

j_gene: TRBJ2-1
v_gene: TRBV5-1
len: 14
CDR3aa: CASSLGQGVNEQFF

j_gene: TRBJ2-1
v_gene: TRBV29-1
len: 15
CDR3aa: CSVEGQRGSYNEQFF